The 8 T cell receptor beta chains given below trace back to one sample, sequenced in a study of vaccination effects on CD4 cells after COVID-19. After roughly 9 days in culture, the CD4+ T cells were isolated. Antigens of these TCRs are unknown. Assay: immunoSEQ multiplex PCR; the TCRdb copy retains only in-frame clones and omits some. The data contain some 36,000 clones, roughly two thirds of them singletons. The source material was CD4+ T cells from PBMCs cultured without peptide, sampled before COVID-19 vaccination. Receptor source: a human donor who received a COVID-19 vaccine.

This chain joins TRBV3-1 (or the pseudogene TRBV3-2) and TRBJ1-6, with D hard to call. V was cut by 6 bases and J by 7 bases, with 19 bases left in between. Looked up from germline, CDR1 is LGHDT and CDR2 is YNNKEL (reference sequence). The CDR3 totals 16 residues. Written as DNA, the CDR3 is TGTGCCAGCAGTCAATTCTGGCAGGCCGTCAATTCACCCCTCCACTTT. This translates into CASSQFWQAVNSPLHF.

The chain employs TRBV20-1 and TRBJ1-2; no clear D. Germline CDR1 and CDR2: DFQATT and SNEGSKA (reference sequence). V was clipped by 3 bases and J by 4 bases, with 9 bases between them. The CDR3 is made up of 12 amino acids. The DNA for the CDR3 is TGCAGTGCTAGTCGGGCGAGCTATGGCTACACCTTC. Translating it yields CSASRASYGYTF.

CDR3 residues: CASSLDRAYNSPLHF. CDR3 coding DNA: TGCGCCAGCAGCTTGGACAGGGCCTATAATTCACCCCTCCACTTT. The chain combines TRBV5-1 with TRBJ1-6; maybe TRBD1 (6 bases). V lost 0 bases to trimming and J lost 2 bases, with 6 bases between them. In germline, CDR1 is SGHRS, CDR2 YFSETQ. The CDR3 runs 15 residues. The full variable domain, with the rest looked up from reference TRBV5-1 and TRBJ1-6, is KAGVTQTPRYLIKTRGQQVTLSCSPISGHRSVSWYQQTPGQGLQFLFEYFSETQRNKGNFPGRFSGRQFSNSRSEMNVSTLELGDSALYLCASSLDRAYNSPLHFGNGTRLTVT.

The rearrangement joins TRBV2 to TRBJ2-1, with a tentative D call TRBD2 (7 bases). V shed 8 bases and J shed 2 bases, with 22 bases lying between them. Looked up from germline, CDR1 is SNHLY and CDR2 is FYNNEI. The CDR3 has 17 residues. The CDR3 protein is CASPNPSRGAAYNEQFF. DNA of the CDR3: TGTGCCAGCCCAAACCCTTCCCGGGGGGCGGCCTACAATGAGCAGTTCTTC.

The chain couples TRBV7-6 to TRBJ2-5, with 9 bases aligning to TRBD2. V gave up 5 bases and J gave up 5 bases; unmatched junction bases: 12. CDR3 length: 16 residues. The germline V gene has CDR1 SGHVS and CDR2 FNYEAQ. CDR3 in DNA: TGTGCCAGCAGCGACAGTAGCGGGGGAGGTGGGGAGACCCAGTACTTC. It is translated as CASSDSSGGGGETQYF.

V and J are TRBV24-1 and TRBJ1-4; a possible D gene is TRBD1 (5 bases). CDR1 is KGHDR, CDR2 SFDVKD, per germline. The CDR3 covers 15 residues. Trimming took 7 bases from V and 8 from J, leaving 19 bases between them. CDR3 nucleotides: TGTGCCACCAGCGATGGTGAGGCAGGGAGCGAAAAACTGTTTTTT. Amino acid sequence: CATSDGEAGSEKLFF.

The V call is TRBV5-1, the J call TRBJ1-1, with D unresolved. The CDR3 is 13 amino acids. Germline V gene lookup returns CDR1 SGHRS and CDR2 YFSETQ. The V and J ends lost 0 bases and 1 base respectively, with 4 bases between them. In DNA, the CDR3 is TGCGCCAGCAGCTTGGCAGGGAACACTGAAGCTTTCTTT. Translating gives CASSLAGNTEAFF.

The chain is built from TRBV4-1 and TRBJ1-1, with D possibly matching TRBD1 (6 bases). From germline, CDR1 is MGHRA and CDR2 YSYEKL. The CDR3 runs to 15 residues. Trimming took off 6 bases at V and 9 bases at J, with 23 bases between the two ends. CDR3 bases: TGCGCCAGCAGGTCTGGTCGGGCGGCAGGGGTAAAAGCTTTCTTT. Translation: CASRSGRAAGVKAFF.